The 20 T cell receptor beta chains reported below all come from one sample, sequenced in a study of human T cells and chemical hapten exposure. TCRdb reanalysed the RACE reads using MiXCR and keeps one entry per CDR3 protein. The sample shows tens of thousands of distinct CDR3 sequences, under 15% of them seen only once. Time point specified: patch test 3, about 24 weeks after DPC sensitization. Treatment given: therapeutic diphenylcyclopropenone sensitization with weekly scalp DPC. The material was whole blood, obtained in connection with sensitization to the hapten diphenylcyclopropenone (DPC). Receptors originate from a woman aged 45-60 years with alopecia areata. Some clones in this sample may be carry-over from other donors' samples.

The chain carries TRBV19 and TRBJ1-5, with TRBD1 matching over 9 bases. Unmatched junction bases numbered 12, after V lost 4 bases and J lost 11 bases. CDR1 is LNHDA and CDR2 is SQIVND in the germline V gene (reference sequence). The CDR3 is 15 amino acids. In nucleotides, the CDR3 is TGTGCCAGTAGTACGCGGACAGGGGATTATGTGGCCCAGCATTTT. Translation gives CASSTRTGDYVAQHF.

CDR3 sequence reads: CASSFGQGRTDTQYF. The CDR3 region has the DNA TGTGCCAGCAGCTTCGGACAGGGGAGGACAGATACGCAGTATTTT. The chain joins TRBV5-4 to TRBJ2-3; 9 bases are shared with TRBD1. V lost 2 bases, J lost 3 bases, and 4 bases stayed unmatched. The CDR3 length is 15 residues. Germline V CDR1 and CDR2: SGHNT, YYREEE (reference sequence).

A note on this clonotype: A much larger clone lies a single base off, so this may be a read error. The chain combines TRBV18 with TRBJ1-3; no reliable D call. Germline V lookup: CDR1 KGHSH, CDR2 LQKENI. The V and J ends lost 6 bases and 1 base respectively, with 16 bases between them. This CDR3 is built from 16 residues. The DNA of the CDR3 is TGTGCCAGCTCCCTGGGGATAGTATCATCTGGAAACACCATATATTTT. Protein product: CASSLGIVSSGNTIYF.

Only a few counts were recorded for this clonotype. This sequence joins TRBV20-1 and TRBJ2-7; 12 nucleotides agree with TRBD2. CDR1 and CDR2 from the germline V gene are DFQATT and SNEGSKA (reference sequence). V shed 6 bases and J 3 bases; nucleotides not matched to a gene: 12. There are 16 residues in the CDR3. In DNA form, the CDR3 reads TGCAGTGCAACCCACCTAGCGGGAGGGAGGTTCTACGAGCAGTACTTC. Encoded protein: CSATHLAGGRFYEQYF.

Here the CDR3 reads CASSLTGVAKNIQYF. The CDR3 bases are TGTGCCAGCAGTCTCACGGGGGTGGCCAAAAACATTCAGTACTTC. V gene TRBV12-3 or TRBV12-4 combines with J gene TRBJ2-4, with TRBD2 as a possible D gene (6 bases). V lost 5 bases to trimming and J lost 1 base, with 12 bases between them. The CDR3 consists of 15 residues.

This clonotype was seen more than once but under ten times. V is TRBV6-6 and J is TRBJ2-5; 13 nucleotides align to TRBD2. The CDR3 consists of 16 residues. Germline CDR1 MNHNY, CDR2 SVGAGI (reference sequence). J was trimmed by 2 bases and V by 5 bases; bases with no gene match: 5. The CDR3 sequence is CASSKLAGGGQETQYF. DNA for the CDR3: TGTGCCAGCAGTAAACTAGCGGGAGGGGGTCAAGAGACCCAGTACTTC.

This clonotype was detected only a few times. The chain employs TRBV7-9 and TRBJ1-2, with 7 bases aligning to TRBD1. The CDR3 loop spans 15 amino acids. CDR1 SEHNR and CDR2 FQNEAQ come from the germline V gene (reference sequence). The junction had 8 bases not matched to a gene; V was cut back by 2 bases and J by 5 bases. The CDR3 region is CASSLLDRPGYGYTF. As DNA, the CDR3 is TGTGCCAGCAGCTTACTGGACAGGCCGGGATATGGCTACACCTTC.

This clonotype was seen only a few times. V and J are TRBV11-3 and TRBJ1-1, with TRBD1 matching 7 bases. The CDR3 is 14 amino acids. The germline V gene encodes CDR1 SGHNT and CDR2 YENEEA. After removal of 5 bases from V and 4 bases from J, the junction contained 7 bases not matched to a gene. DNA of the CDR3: TGTGCCAGCAGCCCAACAGGGGCGGGCACTGAAGCTTTCTTT. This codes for CASSPTGAGTEAFF. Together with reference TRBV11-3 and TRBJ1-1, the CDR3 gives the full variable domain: EAGVVQSPRYKIIEKKQPVAFWCNPISGHNTLYWYLQNLGQGPELLIRYENEEAVDDSQLPKDRFSAERLKGVDSTLKIQPAELGDSAVYLCASSPTGAGTEAFFGQGTRLTVV.

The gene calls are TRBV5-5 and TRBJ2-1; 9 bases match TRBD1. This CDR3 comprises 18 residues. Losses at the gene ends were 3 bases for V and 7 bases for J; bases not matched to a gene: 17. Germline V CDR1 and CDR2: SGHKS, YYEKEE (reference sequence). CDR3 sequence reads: CASSSRIPTGGMENEQFF. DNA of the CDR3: TGTGCCAGCAGCTCCCGGATCCCGACAGGGGGGATGGAGAATGAGCAGTTCTTC. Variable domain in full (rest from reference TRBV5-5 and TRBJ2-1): DAGVTQSPTHLIKTRGQQVTLRCSPISGHKSVSWYQQVLGQGPQFIFQYYEKEERGRGNFPDRFSARQFPNYSSELNVNALLLGDSALYLCASSSRIPTGGMENEQFFGPGTRLTVL.

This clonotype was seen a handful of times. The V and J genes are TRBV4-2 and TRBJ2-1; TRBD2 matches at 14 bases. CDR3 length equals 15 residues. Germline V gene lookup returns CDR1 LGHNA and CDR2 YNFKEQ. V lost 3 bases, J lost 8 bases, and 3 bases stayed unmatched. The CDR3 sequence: CASSQGLAGAHEQFF. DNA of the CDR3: TGTGCCAGCAGCCAGGGACTAGCGGGAGCCCATGAGCAGTTCTTC.

The CDR3 protein is CASKRGTQETQYF. CDR3 DNA: TGCGCCAGCAAACGCGGTACTCAAGAGACCCAGTACTTC. This chain joins TRBV5-1 and TRBJ2-5; D is unclear. The CDR3 is 13 amino acids. CDR1 is SGHRS and CDR2 is YFSETQ in the germline V gene. The V and J ends lost 6 bases and 2 bases respectively, with 11 bases between them. Full variable domain (outside the CDR3, taken from reference TRBV5-1 and TRBJ2-5): KAGVTQTPRYLIKTRGQQVTLSCSPISGHRSVSWYQQTPGQGLQFLFEYFSETQRNKGNFPGRFSGRQFSNSRSEMNVSTLELGDSALYLCASKRGTQETQYFGPGTRLLVL.

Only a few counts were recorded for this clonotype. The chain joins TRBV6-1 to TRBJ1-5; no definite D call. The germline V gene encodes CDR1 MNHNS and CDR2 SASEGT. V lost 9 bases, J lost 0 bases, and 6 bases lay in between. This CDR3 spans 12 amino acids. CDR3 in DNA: TGTGCCAGTCAAAATAGCAATCAGCCCCAGCATTTT. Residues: CASQNSNQPQHF.

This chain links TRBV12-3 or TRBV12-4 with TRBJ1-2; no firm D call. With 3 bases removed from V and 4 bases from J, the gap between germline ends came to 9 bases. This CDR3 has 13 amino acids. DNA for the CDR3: TGTGCCAGCAGTTTCCGGGTCCCCTATGGCTACACCTTC. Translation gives CASSFRVPYGYTF.

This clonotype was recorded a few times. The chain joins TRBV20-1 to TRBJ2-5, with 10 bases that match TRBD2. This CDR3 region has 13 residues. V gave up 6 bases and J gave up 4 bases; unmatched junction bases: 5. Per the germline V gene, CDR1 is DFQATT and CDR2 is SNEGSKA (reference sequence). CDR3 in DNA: TGCAGTGCCCCGGGGACTAGCGCAGAGACCCAGTACTTC. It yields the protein CSAPGTSAETQYF.

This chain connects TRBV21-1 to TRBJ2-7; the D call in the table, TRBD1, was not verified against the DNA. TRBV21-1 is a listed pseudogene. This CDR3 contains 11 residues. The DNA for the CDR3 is TGTGCCATCCCGGGGACCTACGAGCAGTACTTC. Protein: CAIPGTYEQYF.

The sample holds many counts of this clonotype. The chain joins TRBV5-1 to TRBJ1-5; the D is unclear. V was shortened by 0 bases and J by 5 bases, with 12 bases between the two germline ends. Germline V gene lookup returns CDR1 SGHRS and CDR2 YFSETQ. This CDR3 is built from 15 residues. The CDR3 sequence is CASSLEGLTDQPQHF. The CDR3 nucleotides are TGCGCCAGCAGCTTGGAAGGACTTACGGATCAGCCCCAGCATTTT.

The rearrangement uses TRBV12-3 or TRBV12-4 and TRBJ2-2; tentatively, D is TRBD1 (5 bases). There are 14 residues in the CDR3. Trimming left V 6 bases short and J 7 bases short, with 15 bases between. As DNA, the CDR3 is TGTGCCAGCAGCACCCAGTGGGGCCACGGGGAGCTGTTTTTT. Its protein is CASSTQWGHGELFF.

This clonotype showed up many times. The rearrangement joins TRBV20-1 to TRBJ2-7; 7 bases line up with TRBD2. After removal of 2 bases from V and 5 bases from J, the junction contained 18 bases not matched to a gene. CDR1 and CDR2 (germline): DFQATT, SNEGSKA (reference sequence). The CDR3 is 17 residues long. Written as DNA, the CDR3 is TGCAGTGCTAGACGTCTAGGCTGGGGGGGAGGAATCGACGAGCAGTACTTC. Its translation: CSARRLGWGGGIDEQYF.

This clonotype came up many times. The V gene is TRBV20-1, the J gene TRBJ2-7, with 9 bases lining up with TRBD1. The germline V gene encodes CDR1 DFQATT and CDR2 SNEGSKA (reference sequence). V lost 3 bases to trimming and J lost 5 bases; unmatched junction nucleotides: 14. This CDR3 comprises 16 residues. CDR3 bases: TGCAGTGCTAGCCGCCCCGGGACAGGGACCGTTCACGAGCAGTACTTC. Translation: CSASRPGTGTVHEQYF.

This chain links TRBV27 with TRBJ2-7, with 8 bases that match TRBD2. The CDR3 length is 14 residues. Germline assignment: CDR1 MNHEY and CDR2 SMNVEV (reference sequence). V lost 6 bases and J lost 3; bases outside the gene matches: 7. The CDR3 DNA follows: TGTGCCAGCAGGGATAGCGGGACCCTCTACGAGCAGTACTTC. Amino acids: CASRDSGTLYEQYF.